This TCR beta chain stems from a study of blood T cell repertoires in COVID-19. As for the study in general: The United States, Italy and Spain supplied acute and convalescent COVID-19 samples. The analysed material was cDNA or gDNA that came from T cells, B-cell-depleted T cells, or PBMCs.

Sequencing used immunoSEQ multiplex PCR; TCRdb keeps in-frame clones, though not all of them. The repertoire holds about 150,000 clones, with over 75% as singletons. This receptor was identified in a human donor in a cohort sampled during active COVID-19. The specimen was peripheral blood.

CDR3 in DNA: TGTGCCATCAATCTAGGTGAAAAGCAGTTCTTC. Translated, it gives CAINLGEKQFF. The chain carries TRBV10-3 and TRBJ2-1; no firm D call. The CDR3 length is 11 residues. The germline CDR1 and CDR2 sequences are ENHRY and SYGVKD. Trimming removed 7 bases at V and 11 bases at J, with 12 bases between.